The entry below gives a single TCR beta chain sequence along with its context. In germline, CDR1 is SGHVS, CDR2 FNYEAQ. The V and J ends lost 2 bases and 5 bases respectively, with 10 bases between them. The CDR3 is 14 residues long. Clones were sequenced by immunoSEQ multiplex PCR, and TCRdb holds only the in-frame ones, with some missing. The sample contains 13,000 or so clones, roughly 86% of which appear only once. This sample is part of a study of PD-1 blockade in classical Hodgkin lymphoma. Relapse after autologous stem cell transplantation occurred in every patient, and brentuximab vedotin exposure varied.

The V and J genes are TRBV7-6 and TRBJ2-1; tentatively, D is TRBD2 (6 bases). This TCR came from a human donor with classical Hodgkin lymphoma. The sample consisted of peripheral blood mononuclear cells (PBMCs), taken at baseline. The CDR3 here is CASSLWRGDNEQFF. CDR3 nucleotides: TGTGCCAGCAGCTTATGGCGGGGCGACAATGAGCAGTTCTTC.